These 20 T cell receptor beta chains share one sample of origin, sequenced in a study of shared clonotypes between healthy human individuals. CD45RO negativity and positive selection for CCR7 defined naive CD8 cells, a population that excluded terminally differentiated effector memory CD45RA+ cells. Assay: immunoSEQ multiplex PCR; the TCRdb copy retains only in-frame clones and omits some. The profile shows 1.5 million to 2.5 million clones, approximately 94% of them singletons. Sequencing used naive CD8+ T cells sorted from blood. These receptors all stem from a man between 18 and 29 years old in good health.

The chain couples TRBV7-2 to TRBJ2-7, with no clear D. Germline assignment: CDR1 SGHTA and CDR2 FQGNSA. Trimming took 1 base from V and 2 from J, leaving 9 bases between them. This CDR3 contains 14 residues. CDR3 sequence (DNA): TGTGCCAGCAGCTTAGATGGAGTAGCCTACGAGCAGTACTTC. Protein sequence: CASSLDGVAYEQYF. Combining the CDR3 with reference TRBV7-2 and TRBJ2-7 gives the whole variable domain GAGVSQSPSNKVTEKGKDVELRCDPISGHTALYWYRQSLGQGLEFLIYFQGNSAPDKSGLPSDRFSAERTGGSVSTLTIQRTQQEDSAVYLCASSLDGVAYEQYFGPGTRLTVT.

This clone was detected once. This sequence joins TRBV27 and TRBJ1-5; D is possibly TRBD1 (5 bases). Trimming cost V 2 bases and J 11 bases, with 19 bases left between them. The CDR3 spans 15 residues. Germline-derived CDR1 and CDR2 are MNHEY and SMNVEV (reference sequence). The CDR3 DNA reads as TGTGCCAGCAGTTTAGGGGACCCCGTGGTGACGGCCCAGCATTTT. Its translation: CASSLGDPVVTAQHF.

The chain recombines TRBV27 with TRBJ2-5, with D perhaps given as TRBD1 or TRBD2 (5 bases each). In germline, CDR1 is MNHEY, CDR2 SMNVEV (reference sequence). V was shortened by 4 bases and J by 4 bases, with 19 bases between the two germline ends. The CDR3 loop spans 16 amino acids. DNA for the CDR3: TGTGCCAGCAGTTCCCTCACATGGGACCCGCCAGAGACCCAGTACTTC. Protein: CASSSLTWDPPETQYF.

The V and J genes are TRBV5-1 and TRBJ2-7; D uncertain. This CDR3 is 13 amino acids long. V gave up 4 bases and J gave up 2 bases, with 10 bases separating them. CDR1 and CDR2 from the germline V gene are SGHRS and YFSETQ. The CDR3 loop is CASSPRTTYEQYF. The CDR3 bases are TGCGCCAGCAGCCCCAGGACCACCTACGAGCAGTACTTC.

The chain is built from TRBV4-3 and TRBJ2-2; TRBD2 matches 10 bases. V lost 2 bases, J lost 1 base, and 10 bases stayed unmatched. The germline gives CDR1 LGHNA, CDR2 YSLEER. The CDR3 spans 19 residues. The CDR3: CASSQILAGEPLNTGELFF. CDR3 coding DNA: TGCGCCAGCAGCCAAATCCTAGCGGGAGAGCCCCTGAACACCGGGGAGCTGTTTTTT.

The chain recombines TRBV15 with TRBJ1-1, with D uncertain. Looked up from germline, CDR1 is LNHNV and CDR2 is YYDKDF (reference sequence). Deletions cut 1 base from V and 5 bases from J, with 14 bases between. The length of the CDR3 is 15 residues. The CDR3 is CATSRVWPDLTEAFF. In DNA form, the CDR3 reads TGTGCCACCAGCAGAGTGTGGCCGGATTTAACTGAAGCTTTCTTT. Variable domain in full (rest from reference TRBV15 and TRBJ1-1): DAMVIQNPRYQVTQFGKPVTLSCSQTLNHNVMYWYQQKSSQAPKLLFHYYDKDFNNEADTPDNFQSRRPNTSFCFLDIRSPGLGDTAMYLCATSRVWPDLTEAFFGQGTRLTVV.

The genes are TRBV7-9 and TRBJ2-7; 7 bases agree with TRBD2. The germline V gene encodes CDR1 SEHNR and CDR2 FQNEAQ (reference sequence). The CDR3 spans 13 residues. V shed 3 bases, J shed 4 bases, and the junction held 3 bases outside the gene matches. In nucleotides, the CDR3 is TGTGCCAGCAGCTTCGGGGGGAAGTACGAGCAGTACTTC. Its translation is CASSFGGKYEQYF.

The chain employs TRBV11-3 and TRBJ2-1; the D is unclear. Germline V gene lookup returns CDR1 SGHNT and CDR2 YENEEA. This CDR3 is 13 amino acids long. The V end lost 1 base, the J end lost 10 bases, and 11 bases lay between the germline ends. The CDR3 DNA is TGTGCCAGCAGCTTAGCCGCAGCGTACGAGCAGTTCTTC. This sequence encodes CASSLAAAYEQFF.

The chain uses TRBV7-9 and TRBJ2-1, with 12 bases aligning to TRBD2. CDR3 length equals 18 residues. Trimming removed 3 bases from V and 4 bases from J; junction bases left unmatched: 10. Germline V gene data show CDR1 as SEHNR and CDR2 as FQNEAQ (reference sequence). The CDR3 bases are TGTGCCAGCAGCTTGGCTAGCGGGGGGGCCTGGCGGTACAATGAGCAGTTCTTC. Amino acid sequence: CASSLASGGAWRYNEQFF.

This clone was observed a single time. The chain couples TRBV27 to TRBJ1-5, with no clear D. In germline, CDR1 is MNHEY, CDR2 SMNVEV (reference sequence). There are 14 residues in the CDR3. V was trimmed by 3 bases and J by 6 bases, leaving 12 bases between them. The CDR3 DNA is TGTGCCAGCAGTTTGTGGGCCTTGGGTCAGCCCCAGCATTTT. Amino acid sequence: CASSLWALGQPQHF.

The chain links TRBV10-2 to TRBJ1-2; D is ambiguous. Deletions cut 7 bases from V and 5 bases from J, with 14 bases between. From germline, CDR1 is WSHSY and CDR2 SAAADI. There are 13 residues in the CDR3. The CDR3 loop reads CASTSLMGYGYTF. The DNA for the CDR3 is TGCGCCAGCACCTCCCTTATGGGGTATGGCTACACCTTC.

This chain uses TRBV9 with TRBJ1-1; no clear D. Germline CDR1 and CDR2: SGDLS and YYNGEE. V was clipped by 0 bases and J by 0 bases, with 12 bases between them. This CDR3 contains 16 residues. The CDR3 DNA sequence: TGTGCCAGCAGCGTAGAAGACCTGGGGTTGAACACTGAAGCTTTCTTT. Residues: CASSVEDLGLNTEAFF.

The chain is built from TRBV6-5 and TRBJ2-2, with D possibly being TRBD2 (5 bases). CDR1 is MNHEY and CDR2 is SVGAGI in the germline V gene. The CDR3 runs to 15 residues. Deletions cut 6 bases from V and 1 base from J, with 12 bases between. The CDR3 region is CASSPDWRNTGELFF. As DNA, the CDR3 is TGTGCCAGCAGCCCGGACTGGAGGAACACCGGGGAGCTGTTTTTT.

CDR3 DNA: TGTGCCAGCACAGATTCAAATGGTTCACCCCTCCACTTT. Amino acids: CASTDSNGSPLHF. The chain links TRBV19 to TRBJ1-6; no clear D. Germline CDR1 and CDR2: LNHDA and SQIVND (reference sequence). Trimming cost V 9 bases and J 9 bases, with 15 bases left between them. The CDR3 consists of 13 residues.

The CDR3 coding sequence is TGTGCCAGCAGTGGATCCTCTCCAGTCGATGAGCAGTTCTTC. Translating gives CASSGSSPVDEQFF. The chain employs TRBV6-5 and TRBJ2-1, with D hard to call. Germline CDR1 is MNHEY and CDR2 is SVGAGI. The CDR3 contains 14 residues. V lost 5 bases and J lost 8, with 16 bases in between.

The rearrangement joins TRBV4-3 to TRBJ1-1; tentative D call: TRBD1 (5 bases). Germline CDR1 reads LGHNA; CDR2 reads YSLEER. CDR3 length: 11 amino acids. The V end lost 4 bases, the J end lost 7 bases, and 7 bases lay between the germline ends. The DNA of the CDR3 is TGCGCCAGCAGCCGCGACAGTGAAGCTTTCTTT. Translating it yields CASSRDSEAFF.

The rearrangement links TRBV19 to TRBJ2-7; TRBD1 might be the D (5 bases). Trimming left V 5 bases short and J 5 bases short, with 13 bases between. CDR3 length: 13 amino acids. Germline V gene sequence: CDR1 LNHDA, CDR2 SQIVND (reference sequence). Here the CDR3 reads CASSARRVDEQYF. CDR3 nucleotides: TGTGCCAGTAGTGCCCGCAGGGTGGACGAGCAGTACTTC.

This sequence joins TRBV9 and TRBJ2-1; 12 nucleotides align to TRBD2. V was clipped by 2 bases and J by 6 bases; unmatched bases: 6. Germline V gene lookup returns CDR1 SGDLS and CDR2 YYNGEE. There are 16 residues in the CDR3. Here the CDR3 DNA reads TGTGCCAGCAGCGTGACTCTAGCGGGGGGGAGCAATGAGCAGTTCTTC. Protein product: CASSVTLAGGSNEQFF.

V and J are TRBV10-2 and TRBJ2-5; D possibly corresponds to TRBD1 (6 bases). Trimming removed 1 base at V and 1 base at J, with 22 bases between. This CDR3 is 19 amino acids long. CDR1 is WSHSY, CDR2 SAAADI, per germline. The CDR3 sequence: CASSEFPNGQTLAQETQYF. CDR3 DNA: TGCGCCAGCAGTGAGTTCCCGAACGGACAGACACTGGCCCAAGAGACCCAGTACTTC.

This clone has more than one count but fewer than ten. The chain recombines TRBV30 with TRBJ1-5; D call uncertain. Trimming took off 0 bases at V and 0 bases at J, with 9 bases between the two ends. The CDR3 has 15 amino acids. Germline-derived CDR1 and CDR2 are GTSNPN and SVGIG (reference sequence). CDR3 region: CAWSVGRLSNQPQHF. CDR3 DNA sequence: TGTGCCTGGAGTGTAGGGCGACTTAGCAATCAGCCCCAGCATTTT.